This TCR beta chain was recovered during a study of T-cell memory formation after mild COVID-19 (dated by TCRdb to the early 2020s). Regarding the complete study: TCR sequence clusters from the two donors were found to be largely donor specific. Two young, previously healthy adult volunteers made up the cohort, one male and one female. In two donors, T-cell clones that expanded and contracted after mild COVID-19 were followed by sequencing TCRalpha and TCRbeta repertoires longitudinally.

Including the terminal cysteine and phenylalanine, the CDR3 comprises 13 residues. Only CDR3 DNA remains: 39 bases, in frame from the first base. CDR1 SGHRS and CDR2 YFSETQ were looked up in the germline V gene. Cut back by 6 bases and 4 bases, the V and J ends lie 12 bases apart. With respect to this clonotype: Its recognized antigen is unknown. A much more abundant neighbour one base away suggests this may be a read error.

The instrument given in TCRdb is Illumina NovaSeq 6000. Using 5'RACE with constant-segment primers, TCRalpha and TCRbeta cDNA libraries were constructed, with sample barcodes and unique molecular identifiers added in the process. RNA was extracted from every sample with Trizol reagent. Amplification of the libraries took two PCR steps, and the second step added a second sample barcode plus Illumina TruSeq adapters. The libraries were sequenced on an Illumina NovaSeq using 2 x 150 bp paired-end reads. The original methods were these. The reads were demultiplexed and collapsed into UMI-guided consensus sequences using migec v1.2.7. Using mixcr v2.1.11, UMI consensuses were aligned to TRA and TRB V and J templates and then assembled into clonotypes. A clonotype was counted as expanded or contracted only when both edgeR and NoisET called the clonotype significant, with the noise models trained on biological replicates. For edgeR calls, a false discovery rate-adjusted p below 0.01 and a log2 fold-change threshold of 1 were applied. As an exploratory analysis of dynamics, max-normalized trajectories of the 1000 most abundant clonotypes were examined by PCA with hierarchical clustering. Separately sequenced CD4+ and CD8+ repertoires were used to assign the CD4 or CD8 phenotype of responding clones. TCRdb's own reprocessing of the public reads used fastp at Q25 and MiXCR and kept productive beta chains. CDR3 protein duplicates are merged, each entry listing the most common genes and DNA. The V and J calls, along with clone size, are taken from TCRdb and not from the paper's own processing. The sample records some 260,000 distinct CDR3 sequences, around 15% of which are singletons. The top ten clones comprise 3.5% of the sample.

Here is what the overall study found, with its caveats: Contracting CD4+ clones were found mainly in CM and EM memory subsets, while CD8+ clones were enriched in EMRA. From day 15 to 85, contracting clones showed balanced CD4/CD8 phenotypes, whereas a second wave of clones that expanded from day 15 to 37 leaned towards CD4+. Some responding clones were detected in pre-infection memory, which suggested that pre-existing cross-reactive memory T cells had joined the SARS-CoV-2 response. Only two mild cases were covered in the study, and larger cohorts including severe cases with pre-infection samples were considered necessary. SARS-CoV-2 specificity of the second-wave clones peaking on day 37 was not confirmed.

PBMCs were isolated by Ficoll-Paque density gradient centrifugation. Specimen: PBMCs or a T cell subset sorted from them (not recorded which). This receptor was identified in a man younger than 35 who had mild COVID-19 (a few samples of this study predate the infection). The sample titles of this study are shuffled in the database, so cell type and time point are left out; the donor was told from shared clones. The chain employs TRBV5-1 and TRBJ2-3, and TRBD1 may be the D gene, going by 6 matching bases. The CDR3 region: CASIGEGADTQYF. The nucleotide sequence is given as TGCGCCAGCATCGGCGAGGGGGCAGATACGCAGTATTTT.